Below, one TCR beta chain is given with its context. The germline gives CDR1 SGHRS, CDR2 YFSETQ. Trimming removed 1 base at V and 4 bases at J, with 17 bases between. The CDR3 length is 16 residues. The data are from a study of blood T cell repertoires in COVID-19. Study-level background: The analysed material was cDNA or gDNA that came from T cells, B-cell-depleted T cells, or PBMCs.

Original methodology: Counts of nucleated cells, estimated from reference gene primer amplification, were obtained. TCRdb's copy holds only in-frame clones and misses some; the assay was immunoSEQ multiplex PCR. Clone size and V and J calls were adopted from that table, with D and trimming inferred from the DNA. The sample lists about 57,000 clones, approximately 78% occurring once. Residents of over 20 US areas, aged about 18 to 95 years, made up the participants. Participant-given clinical history determined each cohort assignment. Sequenced input: PBMCs or T cells enriched from blood (not recorded which). The TCR sequence derives from a woman aged 40-49 years with acute COVID-19. The chain couples TRBV5-1 to TRBJ1-1; TRBD1 is a possible D gene (6 bases). CDR3: CASSLRLLTGVTEAFF. The CDR3, as DNA: TGCGCCAGCAGCTTGCGACTACTGACAGGAGTCACTGAAGCTTTCTTT.